This entry describes one T cell receptor beta chain. What it binds is unknown. This specimen comes from a study of tumor and adjacent non-tumor tissue in lung cancer. General study findings and limits: Shorter survival was associated with higher TCR diversity in tumors. Normal lung showed higher cumulative top 100 clone frequency than tumor.

RNA was extracted from bulk tissue without any cell sorting. A modified ARM-PCR protocol with three rounds of nested PCR amplified TCRbeta. From the multiplex PCR reads, TCRdb called clonotypes with MiXCR, one entry per CDR3 protein. The sample shows over 110,000 distinct CDR3 sequences, around two thirds of them seen only once. This CDR3 is built from 14 residues. From germline, CDR1 is MNHNS and CDR2 SASEGT. V dropped 7 bases and J dropped 10 bases, with 17 bases sitting between them. The TCR sequence derives from a man aged 55 to 69 with small cell lung cancer. The chain uses TRBV6-1 and TRBJ1-6; TRBD1 is a possible D gene (6 bases). Sequenced sample: lung tumor tissue. CDR3 nucleotide sequence: TGTGCCAGCAATCACGGGACAAGGGGCTCACCCCTCCACTTT. Its translation is CASNHGTRGSPLHF.